The 20 T cell receptor beta chains below all came from one sample that was sequenced in a study of cytomegalovirus exposure and HLA in healthy donors (dated by TCRdb to about 2017). Library construction relied on the immunoSEQ multiplex PCR assay. For the multiplex PCR, a mixture combining 60 forward primers for TCR Vbeta segments and 13 reverse primers for TCR Jbeta segments was used. TCRdb took over this immuneACCESS table, retaining in-frame rearrangements with V and J assigned. Such tables are incomplete; in checked studies, under half of the missing clones stem from an unresolved V gene, and the remainder is unexplained. This sample holds 150,000 to 180,000 clones; around 74% were observed only once. The top ten clonotypes cover 1.2% to 1.5% of the sample. The sample consisted of PBMCs. The receptors come from a young man in good health and CMV-seronegative.

J is TRBJ1-2 and V is TRBV7-9; D unclear. The V gene's germline CDR1 is SEHNR and CDR2 FQNEAQ (reference sequence). The CDR3 loop spans 12 amino acids. Trimming shortened V by 4 bases and J by 8 bases, and 11 bases separated the two germline ends. The CDR3 loop reads CASSSGGKGYTF. Written as DNA, the CDR3 is TGTGCCAGCAGCTCAGGAGGGAAGGGCTACACCTTC. Filled out from reference TRBV7-9 and TRBJ1-2, the complete variable domain reads DTGVSQNPRHKITKRGQNVTFRCDPISEHNRLYWYRQTLGQGPEFLTYFQNEAQLEKSRLLSDRFSAERPKGSFSTLEIQRTEQGDSAMYLCASSSGGKGYTFGSGTRLTVV.

This chain connects TRBV11-2 to TRBJ1-5, with D possibly being TRBD1 (6 bases). From germline, CDR1 is SGHAT and CDR2 FQNNGV. V lost 5 bases and J lost 3, with 14 bases in between. The CDR3 is made up of 15 amino acids. The CDR3 reads CASSQASGANQPQHF. Written as DNA, the CDR3 is TGTGCCAGCAGCCAAGCGTCAGGGGCCAATCAGCCCCAGCATTTT.

This chain connects TRBV6-5 to TRBJ2-7; D is ambiguous. In germline, CDR1 is MNHEY, CDR2 SVGAGI. V gave up 4 bases and J gave up 4 bases, with 11 bases separating them. The CDR3 runs to 13 residues. The CDR3 reads CASSSGRVYEQYF. The CDR3 bases are TGTGCCAGCAGTTCCGGCCGGGTGTACGAGCAGTACTTC.

V and J are TRBV7-9 and TRBJ2-4; perhaps TRBD2 as D (6 bases). Trimming cost V 4 bases and J 3 bases, with 16 bases left between them. CDR3 size: 16 residues. CDR1 and CDR2 from the germline V gene are SEHNR and FQNEAQ (reference sequence). The CDR3 region is CASSSLAEPGKNIQYF. The DNA for the CDR3 is TGTGCCAGCAGCTCTTTAGCGGAACCCGGCAAAAACATTCAGTACTTC. Supplemented by reference TRBV7-9 and TRBJ2-4, the full variable domain reads DTGVSQNPRHKITKRGQNVTFRCDPISEHNRLYWYRQTLGQGPEFLTYFQNEAQLEKSRLLSDRFSAERPKGSFSTLEIQRTEQGDSAMYLCASSSLAEPGKNIQYFGAGTRLSVL.

V gene TRBV12-5 combines with J gene TRBJ2-5, with D unresolved. Trimming removed 8 bases at V and 2 bases at J, with 12 bases between. The CDR3 totals 13 residues. Germline assignment: CDR1 LGHNT and CDR2 FRNRAP. The CDR3 nucleotides read TGTGCTAGTTCCCCCCCGTTACAAGAGACCCAGTACTTC. Protein product: CASSPPLQETQYF.

This sequence joins TRBV13 and TRBJ2-1, with D possibly TRBD1 on 5 matching bases. CDR1 is PRHDT and CDR2 is FYEKMQ in the germline V gene (reference sequence). V was trimmed by 5 bases and J by 4 bases, leaving 9 bases between them. This CDR3 has 13 amino acids. In nucleotides, the CDR3 is TGTGCCAGCAGCGACAGTGGGTACAATGAGCAGTTCTTC. It translates to CASSDSGYNEQFF.

This chain connects TRBV6-5 to TRBJ1-2, with 7 bases aligning to TRBD1. From germline, CDR1 is MNHEY and CDR2 SVGAGI. The ends lost 2 bases at V and 1 base at J; junction bases unmatched: 7. This CDR3 contains 16 residues. The CDR3 region is CASSYGDSLFNYGYTF. In DNA, the CDR3 is TGTGCCAGCAGTTACGGGGACAGCTTATTTAACTATGGCTACACCTTC.

About this clone: Compared with germline, one end of the junction differs, possibly owing to a read error. The rearrangement uses TRBV7-9 and TRBJ2-6; a possible D gene is TRBD1 (6 bases). Germline V lookup: CDR1 SEHNR, CDR2 FQNEAQ (reference sequence). The CDR3 totals 15 residues. CDR3 bases: TGTTCCAGCAGCTCAGGGGTAATAGGGGCCAACGTCCTGACTTTC. This gives the protein CSSSSGVIGANVLTF.

The rearrangement joins TRBV18 to TRBJ1-5, with D perhaps matching TRBD1 (5 bases). V was clipped by 3 bases and J by 4 bases, with 13 bases between them. This CDR3 has 15 amino acids. The germline V gene encodes CDR1 KGHSH and CDR2 LQKENI. Here the CDR3 reads CASSPIDSRNQPQHF. CDR3 bases: TGTGCCAGCTCACCCATCGACAGTAGGAATCAGCCCCAGCATTTT.

This clone was recorded only once. V is TRBV7-6 and J is TRBJ2-7; 8 bases match TRBD2. The CDR3 consists of 13 residues. V shed 3 bases, J shed 3 bases, and the junction held 1 base outside the gene matches. CDR1 is SGHVS and CDR2 is FNYEAQ in the germline V gene. The DNA of the CDR3 is TGTGCCAGCAGCTTGAGCGGGAGCTACGAGCAGTACTTC. This codes for CASSLSGSYEQYF.

J is TRBJ2-3 and V is TRBV7-9; D perhaps matches TRBD2 (5 bases). V lost 8 bases to trimming and J lost 3 bases, with 15 bases between them. In germline, CDR1 is SEHNR, CDR2 FQNEAQ (reference sequence). The CDR3 runs 14 residues. This chain's CDR3 is CASGRGQRTDTQYF. The CDR3 nucleotides read TGTGCCAGCGGTCGAGGGCAGAGGACAGATACGCAGTATTTT.

Only a few counts were recorded for this clone. V and J are TRBV28 and TRBJ2-5; D is perhaps TRBD2 (6 bases). The J call may be wrong; the DNA end is better matched by TRBJ2-7. The CDR3 loop spans 14 amino acids. Looked up from germline, CDR1 is MDHEN and CDR2 is SYDVKM. The CDR3 region is CASRPRGSSYEQYF. The CDR3, as DNA: TGTGCCAGCAGACCCCGGGGGTCCTCCTACGAGCAGTACTTC.

The chain couples TRBV9 to TRBJ2-6, with D hard to call. This CDR3 is built from 15 residues. V was clipped by 0 bases and J by 4 bases, with 8 bases between them. The germline V gene has CDR1 SGDLS and CDR2 YYNGEE. CDR3 nucleotide sequence: TGTGCCAGCAGCGTAGGTAGTCTCGGGGCCAACGTCCTGACTTTC. It specifies CASSVGSLGANVLTF.

This chain joins TRBV7-9 and TRBJ2-6; no definite D call. V was clipped by 1 base and J by 1 base, with 8 bases between them. Per germline, CDR1 SEHNR and CDR2 FQNEAQ (reference sequence). The CDR3 is 16 amino acids. The CDR3 region is CASSLGVDSGANVLTF. The CDR3 DNA follows: TGTGCCAGCAGCTTAGGAGTAGATTCTGGGGCCAACGTCCTGACTTTC.

This chain joins TRBV5-1 and TRBJ2-2, with TRBD1 matching 7 bases. The CDR3 length is 14 residues. V was pared by 0 bases and J by 5 bases, with 1 base of the junction left unmatched. Germline lookup yields CDR1 SGHRS and CDR2 YFSETQ. CDR3 DNA: TGCGCCAGCAGCTTGGGCAGGGGGACCGGGGAGCTGTTTTTT. Translating gives CASSLGRGTGELFF. The full variable domain, in which reference TRBV5-1 and TRBJ2-2 provide the parts outside the CDR3, is KAGVTQTPRYLIKTRGQQVTLSCSPISGHRSVSWYQQTPGQGLQFLFEYFSETQRNKGNFPGRFSGRQFSNSRSEMNVSTLELGDSALYLCASSLGRGTGELFFGEGSRLTVL.

CDR3 nucleotide sequence: TGCGCCAGCAGTCGGGAACAGGGGCGGGTTCTGGCGGAGCTGTTTTTT. Encoded protein: CASSREQGRVLAELFF. This rearrangement joins TRBV23-1 to TRBJ2-2; 7 bases line up with TRBD1. TRBV23-1 is noted as an ORF with a role that remains uncertain. The V gene end was trimmed by 4 bases and the J gene end by 10 bases; junction bases not matched to a gene: 15. CDR3 length: 16 amino acids.

As concerns this clone: Mismatch with germline at one junction end may stem from a read error. The V call is TRBV7-9, the J call TRBJ2-7, with D unclear. In germline, CDR1 is SEHNR, CDR2 FQNEAQ (reference sequence). This CDR3 region has 12 residues. In DNA, the CDR3 is TGTTCCAGCAGCTTTTCAGAATACGAGCAGTACTTC. Encoded protein: CSSSFSEYEQYF.

This chain connects TRBV5-4 to TRBJ2-3; weak D call: TRBD1 (6 bases). CDR1 and CDR2 (germline): SGHNT, YYREEE (reference sequence). V was pared by 0 bases and J by 1 base, with 6 bases between. CDR3 length equals 14 residues. This chain's CDR3 is CASSLGTGTDTQYF. Here the CDR3 DNA reads TGTGCCAGCAGCTTGGGGACAGGCACAGATACGCAGTATTTT.

This rearrangement joins TRBV6-5 to TRBJ2-7; the match to TRBD2 covers 12 bases. Germline CDR1 reads MNHEY; CDR2 reads SVGAGI. The V gene end was trimmed by 6 bases and the J gene end by 7 bases; junction bases not matched to a gene: 4. This CDR3 contains 13 residues. CDR3 amino acids: CASSLGLAGEQYF. The CDR3 nucleotides read TGTGCCAGCAGCCTCGGACTAGCGGGAGAGCAGTACTTC.

The J gene is TRBJ2-1, the V gene TRBV7-2; tentatively, D is TRBD2 (5 bases). This CDR3 spans 15 amino acids. Germline V lookup: CDR1 SGHTA, CDR2 FQGNSA. The germline V and J ends were trimmed by 1 base and 5 bases, with 12 bases remaining between them. Here the CDR3 DNA reads TGTGCCAGCAGCTTAGATCCTAGCCATCACAATGAGCAGTTCTTC. As protein: CASSLDPSHHNEQFF.